This T cell receptor beta chain was identified during a study of Ad26.COV2.S vaccination and SARS-CoV-2 variants. Study at large: It was the COV1001 Ad26.COV2.S trial arm that included the donor. Findings of the study overall: The TCR breadth and depth analyses may have understated or missed part of the total T cell responses. There was reportedly substantial breadth in spike-specific CD8+ and CD4+ T cell responses after vaccination.

As to this clone: Its antigen is unidentified.

Treatment defined: over 15 received Ad26.COV2.S at low or high dose, single or two shots; five or six received placebo; per-sample allocation not given. Each sample was drawn 63 days after the first injection (of vaccine or placebo). Sequencing used immunoSEQ multiplex PCR; TCRdb keeps in-frame clones, though not all of them. The sample has roughly 320,000 clones, over 80% seen once. The sequence derives from a person between 18 and 65 years old who received the Ad26.COV2.S COVID-19 vaccine or a placebo. The starting material was peripheral blood, obtained in a trial of Ad26.COV2.S vaccine versus placebo.

CDR3 sequence: CASSYPGRGGLATNEKLFF. The CDR3, as DNA: TGTGCCAGCAGCTACCCTGGTCGAGGGGGCCTTGCAACTAATGAAAAACTGTTTTTT. The chain joins TRBV5-5 to TRBJ1-4; the match to TRBD1 covers 7 bases. Trimming removed 3 bases from V and 0 bases from J; junction bases left unmatched: 14. The CDR3 is made up of 19 amino acids. Germline V gives CDR1 SGHKS, CDR2 YYEKEE (reference sequence). Full variable domain (rest looked up from reference TRBV5-5 and TRBJ1-4): DAGVTQSPTHLIKTRGQQVTLRCSPISGHKSVSWYQQVLGQGPQFIFQYYEKEERGRGNFPDRFSARQFPNYSSELNVNALLLGDSALYLCASSYPGRGGLATNEKLFFGSGTQLSVL.